This T cell receptor beta chain emerged from a study of shared clonotypes between healthy human individuals (dated by TCRdb to 2019 to 2021). Broadly, across the study: Three men and a couple of women, aged 18 to 49 years, made up the cohort. Per donor, three plates each were used for CD4 naive and CD4 memory, two for CD8 naive, and one for CD8 memory. Blood TCR repertoires of a handful of healthy adults were deeply sequenced to estimate repertoire size and the extent of clonotype sharing between individuals. To increase sequencing depth and limit assay-specific biases, TCR repertoire library preparation and sequencing were carried out by different laboratories using diverse techniques. Leukapheresis yielded between about 0.85 and 10 billion PBMCs per donor. Results the study describes overall, beyond this receptor: Clonotypes shared by all four sorted-subset donors showed higher generation probabilities than non-shared clonotypes. Rarefaction of sorted-subset datasets indicated incomplete sequencing despite the large sequencing depth. Only blood was sampled, and tissue TCR repertoires likely differ from those in blood. Pairwise subsampling indicated that sequencing depth was expected to affect the degree of clonotype sharing among donors. Sharing across several donors was observed for about 5% of naive CD4, 3% to 3.5% of naive CD8, 2% to 2.5% of memory CD4, and around 0.4% of memory CD8 clonotypes. Naive subsets generally had larger estimated clonotype richness than memory subsets did. Because the study included a small number of donors, the genetic and exposure-history diversity represented was limited.

Using the deep immunoSEQ assay, multiplex PCR amplified TCR CDR3 regions from genomic DNA. For each cell subset, the extracted genomic DNA was distributed evenly across all wells of several immunoSEQ 96-well plates, and each plate served as one replicate. For sorted subsets, each replicate PCR was loaded with 200 ng genomic DNA, equivalent to roughly 30,000 T cell genomes. Purified libraries were measured with a Qubit 3.0 fluorometer, size-checked on a Bioanalyzer 2100, and measured again with the KAPA Library Quantification kit. Each immunoSEQ 96-well plate was sequenced on its own single-read 150-cycle Illumina NextSeq 550 flow cell. The study's processing was this. The immunoSEQ output contained only junctional sequences without quality scores, so filtering could not match that applied to full-length reads. Sequences were annotated with PyIR, a Python wrapper for IgBLAST v1.9, and V/J genes and CDR3 were assigned using IMGT germline references. Reads were filtered out if the reads had weak V/J assignments (E-value above 1e-6), no CDR3, stop codons, out-of-frame junctions, or ambiguous translated residues. V3J clonotypes were defined by identical inferred V gene, J gene, and CDR3 amino acid sequence. Percentage overlap between repertoires was computed as shared unique clonotypes divided by the size of the smaller repertoire. Three approaches were used to assess repertoire richness: RTK rarefaction, the Chao1 estimator, and Recon v2.1 estimates of unobserved clonotypes. OLGA was used to compute generation probabilities for all TCRbeta clonotypes that the gDNA method yielded from a handful of donors. TCRdb mirrors the immuneACCESS table, restricted to in-frame sequences. Some clones are absent from its copies; in checked studies, under half trace to an unresolved V gene, and the reason for the others is unknown. V, J and clone size are taken as reported in that table, and D and trimming were inferred from the DNA itself. Across this sample there are 2 million to 2.5 million clones, with roughly 93% seen only once. Roughly 0.39% of the sample comes from the top ten.

The donors were healthy, HIV-negative adults who had no recently reported acute infections or vaccinations. Only Caucasian adults living in Nashville, Tennessee, USA were represented among the donors. CD4+ T cells were enriched through magnetic negative selection, after which naive cells were positively selected on CD45RA and the remaining negative fraction served as the memory subset. Blood was collected by leukapheresis, and PBMCs were isolated by Ficoll-Histopaque density gradient centrifugation and then cryopreserved in liquid nitrogen vapor phase. Analytical flow cytometry was used to check the purity and quantity of every magnetically sorted T cell population. Each sorted fraction had its genomic DNA isolated and then quantified by UV absorbance on a Nanodrop 2000c. For this clone: Its antigen remains undetermined. No base quality information exists; no much larger clone differs at one position.

For CDR1 and CDR2, the germline V gene (reference sequence) lists MNHEY and SMNVEV. V and J lose 5 bases and 7 bases, and a span of 17 bases separates them. Counted from cysteine to phenylalanine, this CDR3 has 15 amino acids. Only the CDR3 portion is preserved as DNA: 45 bases, with reading frame beginning at the first base. The rearranged segments are TRBV27 and TRBJ2-2, with an unclear D gene assignment. The sequenced sample consisted of naive CD4+ T cells from PBMCs. What the cell subset or site label conveys for this sample: CD45RA+ positively selected. This TCR came from a young man in good health. Some clones in this sample may be carry-over from other donors' samples. The bases are TGTGCCAGCAGTCTAACCTACCTCTGGGGCGGGGAGCTGTTTTTT. Translated, it gives CASSLTYLWGGELFF.